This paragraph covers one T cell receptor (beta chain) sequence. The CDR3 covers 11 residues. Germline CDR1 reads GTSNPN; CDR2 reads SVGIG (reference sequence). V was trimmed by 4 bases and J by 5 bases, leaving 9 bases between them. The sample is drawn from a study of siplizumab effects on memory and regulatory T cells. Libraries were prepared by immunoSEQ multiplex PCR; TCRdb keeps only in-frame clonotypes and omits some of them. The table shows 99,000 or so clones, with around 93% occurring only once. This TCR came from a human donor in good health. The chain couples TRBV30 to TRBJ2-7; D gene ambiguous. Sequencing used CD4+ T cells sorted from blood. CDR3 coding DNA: TGTGCCTGGACGGTAAGGGACGAGCAGTACTTC. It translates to CAWTVRDEQYF. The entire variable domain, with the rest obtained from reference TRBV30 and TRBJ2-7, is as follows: SQTIHQWPATLVQPVGSPLSLECTVEGTSNPNLYWYRQAAGRGLQLLFYSVGIGQISSEVPQNLSASRPQDRQFILSSKKLLLSDSGFYLCAWTVRDEQYFGPGTRLTVT.